Listed here are 26 T cell receptor beta chains from one sample, sequenced in a study of metastatic and nonmetastatic thyroid tumors. Not a single patient had been given any form of treatment at any point before undergoing thyroid surgery. MiXCR reprocessed the PCR reads for TCRdb. The sample holds approximately 30,000 clones; 17% are singletons and the top ten take under 8.5%. The sequencing sample was made of blood. The receptor set was obtained from a female donor with papillary thyroid cancer or a benign thyroid nodule (not recorded which). Some clones in this sample may be carry-over from other donors' samples.

This clone occurred many times. The chain carries TRBV20-1 and TRBJ1-2; tentative D call: TRBD1 (5 bases). The CDR3 covers 14 residues. The V gene's germline CDR1 is DFQATT and CDR2 SNEGSKA (reference sequence). The ends were cut back, 1 base at V and 2 bases at J, with 11 bases in the middle. In nucleotides, the CDR3 is TGCAGTGCTAGAGGGGGGTCCTCAAACTATGGCTACACCTTC. It yields the protein CSARGGSSNYGYTF.

This clone was counted ten times or more. The chain combines TRBV9 with TRBJ1-3; perhaps TRBD1 as D (6 bases). Looked up from germline, CDR1 is SGDLS and CDR2 is YYNGEE. V lost 1 base, J lost 3 bases, and 8 bases lay in between. CDR3 length equals 14 residues. The CDR3 DNA reads TGTGCCAGCAGCGTAACGGACAGTGGAAACACCATATATTTT. It encodes CASSVTDSGNTIYF.

This clone was seen repeatedly, ten times or more. The chain employs TRBV24-1 and TRBJ2-3; D is undetermined. The CDR3 has 18 residues. CDR1 and CDR2 (germline): KGHDR, SFDVKD. V was cut by 4 bases and J by 4 bases, with 23 bases left in between. The CDR3 is CATSDPSSGPNGADTQYF. The CDR3 DNA follows: TGTGCCACCAGTGACCCCTCCTCCGGCCCGAATGGAGCAGATACGCAGTATTTT.

This clone was detected ten times or more. The chain uses TRBV7-9 and TRBJ2-1; 8 bases agree with TRBD2. V lost 0 bases and J lost 8; bases outside the gene matches: 3. The CDR3 consists of 14 residues. The germline CDR1 and CDR2 sequences are SEHNR and FQNEAQ (reference sequence). The CDR3 coding sequence is TGTGCCAGCAGCTTAGCAGACGGGGGGGATGAGCAGTTCTTC. It encodes CASSLADGGDEQFF.

This clone has a count of ten or more. The V and J genes are TRBV5-8 and TRBJ1-4; D uncertain. Trimming pared 1 base from V and 4 bases from J, leaving 14 bases between. Germline CDR1 is SGHTS and CDR2 is YDEGEE. The CDR3 loop spans 16 amino acids. DNA for the CDR3: TGTGCCAGCAGCTTGTTTAGGGCAGGAGATAATGAAAAACTGTTTTTT. Its protein product is CASSLFRAGDNEKLFF. The full variable domain, rest sourced from reference TRBV5-8 and TRBJ1-4, is EAGVTQSPTHLIKTRGQQATLRCSPISGHTSVYWYQQALGLGLQFLLWYDEGEERNRGNFPPRFSGRQFPNYSSELNVNALELEDSALYLCASSLFRAGDNEKLFFGSGTQLSVL.

This clone was seen a handful of times. The chain recombines TRBV10-3 with TRBJ2-3, with D hard to call. V shed 5 bases and J shed 2 bases, with 11 bases lying between them. The germline CDR1 and CDR2 sequences are ENHRY and SYGVKD. The CDR3 runs to 14 residues. CDR3 DNA sequence: TGTGCCATCAGTCAAGGGTGCATCACAGATACGCAGTATTTT. Amino acid sequence: CAISQGCITDTQYF.

This clone was detected once. The chain links TRBV11-2 to TRBJ2-1, with 9 bases lining up with TRBD2. With V trimmed by 0 bases and J by 15 bases, 6 bases remained unmatched. Germline V gene lookup returns CDR1 SGHAT and CDR2 FQNNGV. This CDR3 is built from 13 residues. The CDR3 protein is CASSLEFSGRWFF. CDR3 sequence (DNA): TGTGCCAGCAGCTTAGAATTCAGCGGGAGGTGGTTCTTC.

This clone has at least ten counts. This rearrangement joins TRBV25-1 to TRBJ1-2; maybe TRBD1 (5 bases). This CDR3 region has 13 residues. Trimming stripped 2 bases from V and 6 bases from J, with 10 bases between. Per germline, CDR1 MGHDK and CDR2 SYGVNS. As DNA, the CDR3 is TGTGCCAGCAGTGAAGCAGGGAATCATGGCTACACCTTC. Protein sequence: CASSEAGNHGYTF.

This clone was detected ten times or more. The chain carries TRBV20-1 and TRBJ2-3; D unresolved. This CDR3 spans 12 amino acids. V gave up 1 base and J gave up 2 bases, with 4 bases separating them. The V gene's germline CDR1 is DFQATT and CDR2 SNEGSKA (reference sequence). CDR3 DNA: TGCAGTGCTAGAGCAGACACAGATACGCAGTATTTT. Translation: CSARADTDTQYF.

In regard to this clone: Other nucleotide sequences from this sample produce the same CDR3. The chain couples TRBV28 to TRBJ1-2; 10 bases map to TRBD1. This CDR3 contains 16 residues. Germline V gives CDR1 MDHEN, CDR2 SYDVKM. V shed 5 bases and J 8 bases; nucleotides not matched to a gene: 14. The DNA of the CDR3 is TGTGCCAGCAGTCTTTGGGACAGGGGTCCCAACGGGGGCTACACCTTC. As protein: CASSLWDRGPNGGYTF.

This clone was counted ten times or more. The V and J genes are TRBV12-3 or TRBV12-4 and TRBJ2-1; TRBD1 might be the D (5 bases). There are 13 residues in the CDR3. The V gene lost 6 bases and the J gene lost 3 bases, with 9 bases spanning the gap. The CDR3 sequence: CASRTDSYNEQFF. The CDR3 DNA sequence: TGTGCCAGCAGGACTGACAGCTACAATGAGCAGTTCTTC.

This clone came up many times. The V call is TRBV6-5, the J call TRBJ2-1; tentatively, D is TRBD1 (7 bases). CDR3 length equals 15 residues. Trimming left V 3 bases short and J 8 bases short, with 17 bases between. Germline CDR1 and CDR2: MNHEY and SVGAGI. CDR3 coding DNA: TGTGCCAGCAGTTATGGGCAGGGGGGCGAAGATGAGCAGTTCTTC. Translating it yields CASSYGQGGEDEQFF.

The chain joins TRBV6-1 to TRBJ1-1; 7 nucleotides match TRBD1. With 9 bases clipped from V and 2 bases from J, the junction kept 6 bases outside the gene matches. This CDR3 contains 13 residues. Germline V gene sequence: CDR1 MNHNS, CDR2 SASEGT. The CDR3 sequence: CASSDRVNTEAFF. Written as DNA, the CDR3 is TGTGCCAGTTCTGACAGGGTTAACACTGAAGCTTTCTTT.

This clone was seen a few times. V is TRBV6-5 and J is TRBJ1-6; unclear D gene. This CDR3 spans 14 amino acids. Germline lookup yields CDR1 MNHEY and CDR2 SVGAGI. V gave up 4 bases and J gave up 2 bases, with 6 bases separating them. CDR3 protein: CASSSGPYNSPLHF. Here the CDR3 DNA reads TGTGCCAGCAGTTCAGGTCCCTATAATTCACCCCTCCACTTT.

This clone was picked up many times. The chain carries TRBV7-9 and TRBJ1-2, with D maybe TRBD1 (5 bases). Germline lookup yields CDR1 SEHNR and CDR2 FQNEAQ (reference sequence). Trimming removed 0 bases from V and 2 bases from J, with 10 bases in between. The CDR3 is 15 residues long. In DNA, the CDR3 is TGTGCCAGCAGCTTAGCGAGTGACAGCAACTATGGCTACACCTTC. Its translation is CASSLASDSNYGYTF.

This clone was recorded many times. The chain carries TRBV11-2 and TRBJ1-2; D not certain. Trimming stripped 3 bases from V and 4 bases from J, with 12 bases between. In germline, CDR1 is SGHAT, CDR2 FQNNGV. The CDR3 has 14 residues. The CDR3 DNA reads as TGTGCCAGCAGCTTTCAGGAAGCTATCTATGGCTACACCTTC. Residues: CASSFQEAIYGYTF.

At least ten counts were recorded for this clone. The chain uses TRBV6-5 and TRBJ1-4; TRBD1 aligns across 9 bases. Germline V gene data show CDR1 as MNHEY and CDR2 as SVGAGI. CDR3 length: 19 residues. The V segment lost 10 bases and the J segment 2 bases; nucleotides outside the gene matches: 20. CDR3 coding DNA: TGTGCCACCAGCCCGGGCGGGACAGGGTATATGATGACTAATGAAAAACTGTTTTTT. Translating it yields CATSPGGTGYMMTNEKLFF.

This clone was found many times. This sequence joins TRBV2 and TRBJ1-2, with 8 positions matching TRBD1. V was clipped by 5 bases and J by 7 bases; unmatched bases: 3. CDR1 and CDR2 (germline): SNHLY, FYNNEI. The CDR3 has 12 residues. The CDR3 region is CASSQGARGYTF. Here the CDR3 DNA reads TGTGCCAGCAGTCAGGGGGCTCGTGGCTACACCTTC.

Worth noting for this clone: This may come from a read error, since a much larger clone is one base off. The chain recombines TRBV11-1 with TRBJ2-6, with D perhaps TRBD1 or TRBD2 (6 bases each). Germline V gene sequence: CDR1 SGHAT, CDR2 FQDESV (reference sequence). This CDR3 is built from 17 residues. The germline V and J ends were trimmed by 5 bases and 3 bases, with 17 bases remaining between them. CDR3 sequence (DNA): TGTGCCAGCAGCCCTGGACGGGGGCTCAATGGGGCCAACGTCCTGACTTTC. This codes for CASSPGRGLNGANVLTF. The variable domain in full, completed from reference TRBV11-1 and TRBJ2-6, reads EAEVAQSPRYKITEKSQAVAFWCDPISGHATLYWYRQILGQGPELLVQFQDESVVDDSQLPKDRFSAERLKGVDSTLKIQPAELGDSAMYLCASSPGRGLNGANVLTFGAGSRLTVL.

By sample share, this clone is medium-sized. CDR3: CASSLQGARSLRNSPLHF. The CDR3 coding sequence is TGTGCCAGCAGTCTACAGGGGGCGCGGAGTCTTCGCAATTCACCCCTCCACTTT. The gene calls are TRBV6-5 and TRBJ1-6; 9 bases map to TRBD1. The CDR3 spans 18 residues. Trimming removed 5 bases from V and 7 bases from J; junction bases left unmatched: 15. Germline values: CDR1 MNHEY, CDR2 SVGAGI.

DNA of the CDR3: TGTGCCAGCAGCTTAGTCCCCGGACATGGCACCCAGAATTCCTACGAGCAGTACTTC. Protein: CASSLVPGHGTQNSYEQYF. J is TRBJ2-7 and V is TRBV11-1; D perhaps matches TRBD1 (5 bases). The CDR3 runs to 19 residues. V was trimmed by 1 base and J by 1 base, leaving 23 bases between them. Germline values: CDR1 SGHAT, CDR2 FQDESV (reference sequence).

The V call is TRBV10-3, the J call TRBJ2-1, with a weak D call TRBD1 (6 bases). Germline CDR1 reads ENHRY; CDR2 reads SYGVKD. This CDR3 region has 15 residues. The V end was cut by 6 bases, the J end by 4 bases, with 16 bases between. The chain's CDR3 is CAISEAGTGYNEQFF. The CDR3 DNA reads TGTGCCATCAGCGAGGCCGGTACAGGGTACAATGAGCAGTTCTTC.

This clone was seen many times. V gene TRBV7-2 combines with J gene TRBJ2-5; TRBD2 matches at 12 bases. The germline V gene encodes CDR1 SGHTA and CDR2 FQGNSA. Losses at the gene ends were 3 bases for V and 3 bases for J; bases not matched to a gene: 2. The CDR3 extends over 15 amino acids. The CDR3 sequence: CASSFRTSGEETQYF. The CDR3 DNA is TGTGCCAGCAGCTTTAGGACTAGCGGGGAAGAGACCCAGTACTTC.

The V gene is TRBV20-1, the J gene TRBJ1-1; possibly TRBD1 for D (5 bases). The CDR3 sequence is 14 residues long. Trimming took off 2 bases at V and 5 bases at J, with 15 bases between the two ends. The germline V gene encodes CDR1 DFQATT and CDR2 SNEGSKA (reference sequence). CDR3 residues: CSARYPGTATEAFF. The CDR3 bases are TGCAGTGCTAGATATCCGGGGACTGCAACTGAAGCTTTCTTT.

This clone was observed at least ten times. A clone one base away is much larger, so this may be a read error. This rearrangement joins TRBV24-1 to TRBJ2-1, with a weak D call TRBD2 (6 bases). The length of the CDR3 is 13 residues. Between the trimmed V and J ends, which lost 11 bases and 6 bases, there was a span of 16 bases. Per germline, CDR1 KGHDR and CDR2 SFDVKD. The CDR3 here is CASRDSRSNEQFF. CDR3 bases: TGTGCCAGCCGGGACTCGAGGAGCAATGAGCAGTTCTTC.

The sample holds many counts of this clone. This chain connects TRBV6-1 to TRBJ2-1; TRBD2 is a possible D gene (5 bases). The length of the CDR3 is 14 residues. Trimming left V 2 bases short and J 5 bases short, with 10 bases between. Germline loops: CDR1 MNHNS, CDR2 SASEGT. CDR3 region: CASSEWLANNEQFF. CDR3 in DNA: TGTGCCAGCAGTGAATGGCTAGCAAACAATGAGCAGTTCTTC.